This TCR beta chain was identified during a study of OX40 agonist ivuxolimab in advanced cancers. Study results and caveats: In a subset of nonresponders, normalized T-cell clonal expansion was also low.

The assay was immunoSEQ multiplex PCR, and TCRdb's table has in-frame clones only and misses some. The sample holds tens of thousands of clones, around 82% seen once. On this clone: Its target is unknown.

The CDR3 spans 12 residues. Trimming took 4 bases from V and 2 from J, leaving 6 bases between them. Germline assignment: CDR1 SGHRS and CDR2 YFSETQ. This receptor was taken from an adult with an advanced solid tumor such as melanoma, head and neck, liver or kidney cancer. V usage is TRBV5-1 and J usage is TRBJ1-1; D is unresolved. The input for sequencing was CD4+ or CD8+ T cells sorted from blood, taken in a trial of the OX40 agonist ivuxolimab. CDR3 sequence: CASSEGNTEAFF. CDR3 bases: TGCGCCAGCAGCGAAGGAAACACTGAAGCTTTCTTT.